The rows below give T cell receptor beta chains drawn from one sample of a study of T cells in tuberculosis. TCRdb's copy holds only in-frame clones and misses some; the assay was immunoSEQ multiplex PCR. The sample includes 25,000 to 30,000 clones, approximately 93% of them seen just once. Specimen: PBMCs. The receptors stem from a donor aged 10 to 29 with latent tuberculosis or without tuberculosis infection. Each CDR3 is given with its conserved first and last residue. D genes are given only for firm matches. Clone size is stated in some rows and not others, as once, few, many or a class when expanded.

j_call clone_size d_call v_call cdr3_aa cdr3_nt
TRBJ1-6 - - TRBV27 CASRLGRGDNSPLHF TGTGCCAGCCGTCTAGGCCGGGGGGATAATTCACCCCTCCACTTT
TRBJ2-3 - - TRBV4-2 CASSQGTGNPPTDTQYF TGTGCCAGCAGCCAAGGAACGGGGAACCCCCCCACAGATACGCAGTATTTT
TRBJ1-1 - - TRBV28 CASRKLNTEAFF TGTGCCAGCAGGAAACTCAACACTGAAGCTTTCTTT
TRBJ1-5 - TRBD1 TRBV15 CATSRTGDQPQHF TGTGCCACCAGCAGGACAGGGGATCAGCCCCAGCATTTT
TRBJ2-7 - - TRBV7-2 CASSLRGGSSYEQYF TGTGCCAGCAGCTTGCGCGGGGGCAGCTCCTACGAGCAGTACTTC
TRBJ2-3 - TRBD2 TRBV13 CASSERLADTQYF TGTGCCAGCAGCGAACGACTAGCGGATACGCAGTATTTT
TRBJ2-7 - TRBD2 TRBV4-2 CASSQASSLAGDYEQYF TGTGCCAGCAGCCAAGCTTCAAGCCTAGCGGGGGACTACGAGCAGTACTTC
TRBJ2-7 - TRBD2 TRBV7-2 CASSTSGPYEQYF TGTGCCAGCAGCACTAGCGGTCCCTACGAGCAGTACTTC
TRBJ2-4 - - TRBV7-9 CASSSFLTLAKNIQYF TGTGCCAGCAGTTCGTTCTTGACACTAGCCAAAAACATTCAGTACTTC
TRBJ1-5 once TRBD1 TRBV4-2 CASSQEGQGANQPQHF TGTGCCAGCAGCCAAGAGGGACAGGGGGCGAATCAGCCCCAGCATTTT
TRBJ2-2 - - TRBV19 CASSIVTGTGELFF TGTGCCAGTAGTATCGTGACAGGAACCGGGGAGCTGTTTTTT
TRBJ2-1 once - TRBV5-6 CASSGDWSSYNEQFF TGTGCCAGCAGCGGGGACTGGAGCTCCTACAATGAGCAGTTCTTC
TRBJ2-3 once TRBD1 TRBV27 CASSLAGQGTDTQYF TGTGCCAGCAGTTTAGCGGGACAGGGTACAGATACGCAGTATTTT
TRBJ2-7 few - TRBV19 CARRKGRRTSYEQYF TGTGCCAGGCGAAAGGGGAGGCGAACCTCCTACGAGCAGTACTTC
TRBJ1-5 few TRBD1 TRBV15 CATSRDLDRVDQPQHF TGTGCCACCAGCAGAGATCTCGACAGGGTCGATCAGCCCCAGCATTTT